Below are 17 T cell receptor beta chains sequenced from a single sample in a study of low-dose radiotherapy and immunotherapy resistance in tumors. Primers targeting TRAV and TRBV primed first-strand cDNA, covering alpha and beta chains. Using a constant-region primer together with a V-primer adapter, TCRs were subjected to 15 to 25 PCR cycles of amplification. TCRdb re-analysed the reads in MiXCR, keeping a single row per CDR3 protein. This sample has around 64,000 distinct CDR3 sequences, with about 26% found just once. The time point is: before trial treatment. This sample comprised PBMCs, obtained before treatment. These receptor sequences come from a male donor with rectosigmoid adenocarcinoma.

As concerns this clonotype: A read error likely explains this, since a far larger clone differs by one base. The CDR3 spells CASTNGIGYGYTF. The CDR3, as DNA: TGTGCCAGCACGAACGGGATAGGATATGGCTACACCTTC. The chain links TRBV27 to TRBJ1-2; D call uncertain. The V gene lost 7 bases and the J gene lost 5 bases, with 14 bases spanning the gap. The CDR3 spans 13 residues. Germline values: CDR1 MNHEY, CDR2 SMNVEV (reference sequence).

This clonotype was seen repeatedly, ten times or more. This sequence joins TRBV7-2 and TRBJ2-1; 7 bases line up with TRBD1. The CDR3 covers 15 residues. Germline values: CDR1 SGHTA, CDR2 FQGNSA. The V gene end was trimmed by 6 bases and the J gene end by 0 bases; junction bases not matched to a gene: 5. In DNA, the CDR3 is TGTGCCAGCAGTCCGGACAGGAGCTCCTACAATGAGCAGTTCTTC. Amino acids: CASSPDRSSYNEQFF.

This clonotype was recorded many times. The rearrangement uses TRBV29-1 and TRBJ2-2, with D possibly being TRBD1 (5 bases). The CDR3 has 14 amino acids. Deletions cut 7 bases from V and 4 bases from J, with 16 bases between. The germline V gene has CDR1 SQVTM and CDR2 ANQGSEA. CDR3 sequence reads: CSGRAGSGTGELFF. The CDR3 DNA follows: TGCAGCGGCAGGGCAGGGTCGGGCACCGGGGAGCTGTTTTTT.

Many counts were recorded for this clonotype. This chain links TRBV11-2 with TRBJ2-2; unclear D gene. CDR3 length equals 13 residues. The germline V gene has CDR1 SGHAT and CDR2 FQNNGV. The V and J ends lost 5 bases and 0 bases respectively, with 4 bases between them. CDR3: CASSLTNTGELFF. The CDR3 bases are TGTGCCAGCAGCCTGACGAACACCGGGGAGCTGTTTTTT. Variable domain in full (rest from reference TRBV11-2 and TRBJ2-2): EAGVAQSPRYKIIEKRQSVAFWCNPISGHATLYWYQQILGQGPKLLIQFQNNGVVDDSQLPKDRFSAERLKGVDSTLKIQPAKLEDSAVYLCASSLTNTGELFFGEGSRLTVL.

This clonotype was picked up many times. The genes are TRBV19 and TRBJ2-7; 8 bases match TRBD1. V shed 5 bases, J shed 4 bases, and the junction held 10 bases outside the gene matches. There are 15 residues in the CDR3. Germline CDR1 is LNHDA and CDR2 is SQIVND (reference sequence). As DNA, the CDR3 is TGTGCCAGTAGTGGGACAGGTATTGGGAGATACGAGCAGTACTTC. Protein: CASSGTGIGRYEQYF.

Regarding this clonotype: A far larger clone is a single base away, which makes a read error likely. J is TRBJ2-1 and V is TRBV28; TRBD1 or TRBD2 may be the D gene (5 bases each). Trimming removed 11 bases from V and 10 bases from J, with 18 bases in between. Germline lookup yields CDR1 MDHEN and CDR2 SYDVKM. The CDR3 contains 12 residues. The CDR3 bases are TGTGCCGTCCGGGACCGAACCTACGAGCAGTTCTTC. Translated, it gives CAVRDRTYEQFF.

This clonotype was recorded once. V and J are TRBV4-2 and TRBJ2-7; 9 bases map to TRBD1. This CDR3 contains 14 residues. The germline V gene has CDR1 LGHNA and CDR2 YNFKEQ. V lost 1 base and J lost 6; bases outside the gene matches: 4. The CDR3: CASSQGTGEREQYF. The CDR3 DNA sequence: TGTGCCAGCAGCCAAGGGACAGGGGAGCGCGAGCAGTACTTC.

The chain combines TRBV29-1 with TRBJ2-1; TRBD2 matches at 11 bases. The ends lost 3 bases at V and 7 bases at J; junction bases unmatched: 2. The CDR3 runs to 13 residues. Germline-derived CDR1 and CDR2 are SQVTM and ANQGSEA. CDR3 in amino acids: CSVERLAGNEQFF. As DNA, the CDR3 is TGCAGCGTTGAGAGACTAGCGGGGAATGAGCAGTTCTTC.

This clonotype was seen repeatedly, ten times or more. The chain employs TRBV5-1 and TRBJ2-3; D ambiguous. Trimming took 2 bases from V and 0 from J, leaving 7 bases between them. The CDR3 spans 14 residues. Per germline, CDR1 SGHRS and CDR2 YFSETQ. Written as DNA, the CDR3 is TGCGCCAGCAGCTTCCCACTAAGCACAGATACGCAGTATTTT. Its protein product is CASSFPLSTDTQYF.

In its sample, this clonotype was seen many times. The DNA of the CDR3 is TGTGCCAGCAGTTTTTACGGAGATTCACCCCTCCACTTT. It is translated as CASSFYGDSPLHF. The chain uses TRBV12-3 or TRBV12-4 and TRBJ1-6; D not resolved. This CDR3 region has 13 residues. Trimming removed 3 bases from V and 8 bases from J, with 8 bases in between.

This clonotype occurred many times. This CDR3 is CASSLRDKYEQYF. DNA of the CDR3: TGTGCCAGCAGTTTACGGGACAAGTACGAGCAGTACTTC. The rearrangement links TRBV12-3 or TRBV12-4 to TRBJ2-7, with D possibly matching TRBD1 (6 bases). The CDR3 sequence is 13 residues long. The ends were cut back, 2 bases at V and 4 bases at J, with 9 bases in the middle.

Ten or more counts support this clonotype. The gene calls are TRBV5-6 and TRBJ2-7; D remains ambiguous. The CDR3 length is 13 residues. The germline V gene encodes CDR1 SGHDT and CDR2 YYEEEE. Between the trimmed V and J ends, which lost 7 bases and 1 base, there was a span of 12 bases. In DNA, the CDR3 is TGTGCCAGCTCCTACACCACATCCTACGAGCAGTACTTC. Encoded protein: CASSYTTSYEQYF. The full variable domain, rest sourced from reference TRBV5-6 and TRBJ2-7, is DAGVTQSPTHLIKTRGQQVTLRCSPKSGHDTVSWYQQALGQGPQFIFQYYEEEERQRGNFPDRFSGHQFPNYSSELNVNALLLGDSALYLCASSYTTSYEQYFGPGTRLTVT.

The chain carries TRBV7-9 and TRBJ2-7; perhaps TRBD2 as D (7 bases). The CDR3 has 13 residues. Germline V lookup: CDR1 SEHNR, CDR2 FQNEAQ (reference sequence). With 5 bases removed from V and 2 bases from J, the gap between germline ends came to 10 bases. This CDR3 reads CASSGGGPYEQYF. The CDR3 DNA reads as TGTGCCAGCAGCGGGGGGGGGCCCTACGAGCAGTACTTC.

This clonotype was recorded only once. The rearrangement uses TRBV28 and TRBJ2-3; the match to TRBD1 covers 7 bases. The CDR3 has 14 amino acids. V lost 6 bases, J lost 7 bases, and 10 bases stayed unmatched. Germline V CDR1 and CDR2: MDHEN, SYDVKM. The CDR3 region has the DNA TGTGCCAGCAGGGGACAGTGGGGATCGAATACGCAGTATTTT. This gives the protein CASRGQWGSNTQYF.

This clonotype has a count of ten or more. V gene TRBV6-2 or TRBV6-3 combines with J gene TRBJ2-7; 9 nucleotides match TRBD2. J lost 1 base, V lost 0 bases, and 10 bases had no gene match. CDR1 MNHEY and CDR2 SVGEGT come from the germline V gene. CDR3 length equals 18 residues. The CDR3 region is CASSYSGTVAGESYEQYF. In DNA form, the CDR3 reads TGTGCCAGCAGTTACTCGGGGACGGTAGCGGGAGAGTCCTACGAGCAGTACTTC.

In this sample, this clonotype turned up many times. The V and J genes are TRBV20-1 and TRBJ2-3; TRBD2 aligns across 7 bases. Per the germline V gene, CDR1 is DFQATT and CDR2 is SNEGSKA (reference sequence). After removal of 6 bases from V and 0 bases from J, the junction contained 9 bases not matched to a gene. The CDR3 loop spans 15 amino acids. CDR3 loop: CSAGGEGGSTDTQYF. The CDR3 DNA reads TGCAGTGCCGGCGGGGAGGGCGGGAGCACAGATACGCAGTATTTT.

This clonotype showed up just once. The V call is TRBV5-1, the J call TRBJ2-7; D possibly corresponds to TRBD1 (6 bases). The germline CDR1 and CDR2 sequences are SGHRS and YFSETQ. This CDR3 comprises 15 residues. V was trimmed by 0 bases and J by 3 bases, leaving 13 bases between them. The CDR3 here is CASSLGQAGIYEQYF. The CDR3, as DNA: TGCGCCAGCAGCTTGGGACAGGCTGGGATCTACGAGCAGTACTTC.